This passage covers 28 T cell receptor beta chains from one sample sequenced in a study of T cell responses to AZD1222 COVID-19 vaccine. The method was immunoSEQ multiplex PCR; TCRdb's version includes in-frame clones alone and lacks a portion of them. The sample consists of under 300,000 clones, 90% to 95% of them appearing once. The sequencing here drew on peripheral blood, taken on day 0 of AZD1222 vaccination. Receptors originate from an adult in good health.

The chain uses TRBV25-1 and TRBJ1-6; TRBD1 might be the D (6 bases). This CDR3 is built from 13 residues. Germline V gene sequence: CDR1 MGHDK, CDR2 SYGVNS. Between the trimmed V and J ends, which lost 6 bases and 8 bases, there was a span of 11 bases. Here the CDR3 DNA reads TGTGCCAGCAGGGAGTCAGGGGATTCACCCCTCCACTTT. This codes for CASRESGDSPLHF.

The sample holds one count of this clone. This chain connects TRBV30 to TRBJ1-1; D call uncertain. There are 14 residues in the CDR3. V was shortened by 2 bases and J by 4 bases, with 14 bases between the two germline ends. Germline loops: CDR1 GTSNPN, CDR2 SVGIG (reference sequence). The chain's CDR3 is CAWSLTIRGTEAFF. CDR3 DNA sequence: TGTGCCTGGAGTTTGACCATAAGAGGCACTGAAGCTTTCTTT.

The CDR3 reads CASRQGTVTYEQYF. The CDR3 region has the DNA TGTGCCAGCAGACAGGGGACAGTGACCTACGAGCAGTACTTC. The chain is built from TRBV6-5 and TRBJ2-7; 7 nucleotides agree with TRBD1. Germline V CDR1 and CDR2: MNHEY, SVGAGI. This CDR3 spans 14 amino acids. The J segment lost 2 bases and the V segment lost 6 bases, leaving 7 bases of the junction unmatched.

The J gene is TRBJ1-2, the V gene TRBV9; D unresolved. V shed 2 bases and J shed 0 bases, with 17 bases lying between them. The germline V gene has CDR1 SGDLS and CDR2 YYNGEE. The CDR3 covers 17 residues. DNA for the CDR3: TGTGCCAGCAGCGTCCCACCTCGGCGGGCGGCTAACTATGGCTACACCTTC. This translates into CASSVPPRRAANYGYTF.

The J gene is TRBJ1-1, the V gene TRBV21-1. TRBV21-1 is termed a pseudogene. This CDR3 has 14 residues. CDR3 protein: CASSKVDENTEAFF. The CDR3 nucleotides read TGTGCCAGCAGCAAAGTAGACGAGAACACTGAAGCTTTCTTT.

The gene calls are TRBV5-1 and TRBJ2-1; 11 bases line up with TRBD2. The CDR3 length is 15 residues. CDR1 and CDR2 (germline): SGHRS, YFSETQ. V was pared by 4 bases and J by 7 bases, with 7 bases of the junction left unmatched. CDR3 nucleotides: TGCGCCAGCAGCGACCTAGCGGGGGGTGGTAATGAGCAGTTCTTC. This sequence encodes CASSDLAGGGNEQFF.

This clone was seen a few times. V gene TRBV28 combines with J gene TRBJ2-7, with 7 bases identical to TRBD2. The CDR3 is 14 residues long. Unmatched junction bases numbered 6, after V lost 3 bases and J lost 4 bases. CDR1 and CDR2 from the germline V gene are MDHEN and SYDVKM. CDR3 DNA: TGTGCCAGCAGTTTCCTGGGGGGGGTGTACGAGCAGTACTTC. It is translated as CASSFLGGVYEQYF.

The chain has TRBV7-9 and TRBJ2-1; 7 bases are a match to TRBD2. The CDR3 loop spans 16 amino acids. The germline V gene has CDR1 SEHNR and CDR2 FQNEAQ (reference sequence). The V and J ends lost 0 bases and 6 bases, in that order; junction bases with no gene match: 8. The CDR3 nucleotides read TGTGCCAGCAGCTTAGCGAGGAGACTAGCTTTCAATGAGCAGTTCTTC. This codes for CASSLARRLAFNEQFF.

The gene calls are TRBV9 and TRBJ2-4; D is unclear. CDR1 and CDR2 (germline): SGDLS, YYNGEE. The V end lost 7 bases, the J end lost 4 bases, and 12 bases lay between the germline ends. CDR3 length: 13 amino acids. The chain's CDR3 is CASVEFQKNIQYF. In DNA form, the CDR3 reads TGTGCCAGCGTTGAATTTCAAAAAAACATTCAGTACTTC.

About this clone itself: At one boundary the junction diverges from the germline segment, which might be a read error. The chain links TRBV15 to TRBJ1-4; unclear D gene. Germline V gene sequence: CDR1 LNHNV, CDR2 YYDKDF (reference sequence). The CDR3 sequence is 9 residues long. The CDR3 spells CATPRTSLF. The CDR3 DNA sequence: TGTGCCACCCCTAGGACCTCTCTTTTT.

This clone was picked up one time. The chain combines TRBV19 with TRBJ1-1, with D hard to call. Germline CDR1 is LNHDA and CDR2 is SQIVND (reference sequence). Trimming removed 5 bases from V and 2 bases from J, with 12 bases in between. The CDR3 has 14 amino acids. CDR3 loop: CASSLLEANTEAFF. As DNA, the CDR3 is TGTGCCAGTAGTTTATTAGAAGCTAACACTGAAGCTTTCTTT. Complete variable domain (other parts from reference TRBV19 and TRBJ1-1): DGGITQSPKYLFRKEGQNVTLSCEQNLNHDAMYWYRQDPGQGLRLIYYSQIVNDFQKGDIAEGYSVSREKKESFPLTVTSAQKNPTAFYLCASSLLEANTEAFFGQGTRLTVV.

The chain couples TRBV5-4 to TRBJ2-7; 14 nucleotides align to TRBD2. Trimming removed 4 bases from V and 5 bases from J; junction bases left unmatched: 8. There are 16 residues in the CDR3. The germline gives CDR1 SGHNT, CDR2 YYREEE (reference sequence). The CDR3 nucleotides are TGTGCCAGCAGCGCCCTGACTAGCGGGGGGGCGAACGAGCAGTACTTC. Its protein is CASSALTSGGANEQYF.

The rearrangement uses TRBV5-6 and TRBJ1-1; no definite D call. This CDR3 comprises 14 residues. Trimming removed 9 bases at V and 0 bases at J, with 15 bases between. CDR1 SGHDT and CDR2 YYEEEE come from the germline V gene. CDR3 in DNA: TGTGCCACCAACGCAGGTAACCTGAACACTGAAGCTTTCTTT. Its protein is CATNAGNLNTEAFF.

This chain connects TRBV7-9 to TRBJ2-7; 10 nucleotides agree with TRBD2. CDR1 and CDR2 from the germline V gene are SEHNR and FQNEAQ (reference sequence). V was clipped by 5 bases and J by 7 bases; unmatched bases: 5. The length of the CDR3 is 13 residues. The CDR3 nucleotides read TGTGCCAGCAGCCTACTAGCGGGAAGGGAGCAGTACTTC. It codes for CASSLLAGREQYF.

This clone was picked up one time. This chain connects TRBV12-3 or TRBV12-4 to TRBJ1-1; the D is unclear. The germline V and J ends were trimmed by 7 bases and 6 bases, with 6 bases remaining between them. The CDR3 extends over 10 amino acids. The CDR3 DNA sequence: TGTGCCAGCAAAGGCCCTGAAGCTTTCTTT. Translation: CASKGPEAFF.

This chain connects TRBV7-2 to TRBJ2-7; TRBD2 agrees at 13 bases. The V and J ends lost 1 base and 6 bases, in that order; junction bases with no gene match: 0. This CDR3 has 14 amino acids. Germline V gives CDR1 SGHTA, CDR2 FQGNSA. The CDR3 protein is CASSLGTSGSEQYF. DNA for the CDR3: TGTGCCAGCAGCTTAGGGACTAGCGGGAGCGAGCAGTACTTC.

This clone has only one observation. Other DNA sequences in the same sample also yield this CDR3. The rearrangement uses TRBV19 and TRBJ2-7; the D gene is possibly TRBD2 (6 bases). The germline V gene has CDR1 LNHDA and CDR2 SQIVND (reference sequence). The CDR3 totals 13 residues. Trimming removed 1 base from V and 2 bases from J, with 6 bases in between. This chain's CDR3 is CASSIGGAYEQYF. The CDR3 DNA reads TGTGCCAGTAGTATAGGCGGGGCCTACGAGCAGTACTTC.

The CDR3 spells CASSLPGEGDTEAFF. The CDR3 coding sequence is TGTGCCAGCAGCCTTCCAGGGGAGGGGGACACTGAAGCTTTCTTT. The chain joins TRBV7-2 to TRBJ1-1; tentatively, D is TRBD1 (6 bases). Trimming stripped 5 bases from V and 3 bases from J, with 16 bases between. From germline, CDR1 is SGHTA and CDR2 FQGNSA. The CDR3 is made up of 15 amino acids.

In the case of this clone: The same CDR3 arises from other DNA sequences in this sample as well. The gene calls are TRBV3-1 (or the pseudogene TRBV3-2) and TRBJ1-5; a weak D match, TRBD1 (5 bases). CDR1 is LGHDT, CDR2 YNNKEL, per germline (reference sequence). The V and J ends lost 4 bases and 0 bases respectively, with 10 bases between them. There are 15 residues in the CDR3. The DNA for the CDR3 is TGTGCCAGCAGCCTGGGGGGGAATAGCAATCAGCCCCAGCATTTT. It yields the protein CASSLGGNSNQPQHF.

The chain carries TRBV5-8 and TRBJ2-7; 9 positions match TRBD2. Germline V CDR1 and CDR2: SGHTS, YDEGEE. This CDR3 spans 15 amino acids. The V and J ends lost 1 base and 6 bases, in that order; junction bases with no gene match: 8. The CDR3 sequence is CASSLLGASGTEQYF. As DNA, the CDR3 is TGTGCCAGCAGCTTGCTAGGGGCTAGCGGGACCGAGCAGTACTTC.

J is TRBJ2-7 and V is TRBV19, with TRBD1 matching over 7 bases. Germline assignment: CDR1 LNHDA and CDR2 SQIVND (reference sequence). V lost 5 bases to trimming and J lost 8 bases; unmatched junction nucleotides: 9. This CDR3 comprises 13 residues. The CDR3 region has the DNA TGTGCCAGTAGTGGTGGGGACAGAAAAAAGCAGTACTTC. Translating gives CASSGGDRKKQYF.

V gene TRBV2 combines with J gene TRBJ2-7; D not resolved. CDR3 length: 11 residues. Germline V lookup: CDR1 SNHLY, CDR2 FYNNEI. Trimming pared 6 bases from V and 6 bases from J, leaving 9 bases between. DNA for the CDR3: TGTGCCAGCAGCCCGAAAGGCGAGCAGTACTTC. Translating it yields CASSPKGEQYF.

CDR3 DNA sequence: TGTGCCAGCACCAGGGGGGACTATGGCTACACCTTC. It specifies CASTRGDYGYTF. The rearrangement links TRBV2 to TRBJ1-2, with 7 bases identical to TRBD1. CDR3 length equals 12 residues. The V segment lost 7 bases and the J segment 3 bases; nucleotides outside the gene matches: 2. CDR1 is SNHLY, CDR2 FYNNEI, per germline.

CDR3 protein: CASSLSDIMNTEAFF. CDR3 in DNA: TGTGCCAGCAGCTTAAGTGACATCATGAACACTGAAGCTTTCTTT. The J gene is TRBJ1-1, the V gene TRBV11-2; D gene uncertain. V lost 2 bases and J lost 0, with 10 bases in between. This CDR3 contains 15 residues. Germline-derived CDR1 and CDR2 are SGHAT and FQNNGV. The whole variable domain, filled in from reference TRBV11-2 and TRBJ1-1, reads EAGVAQSPRYKIIEKRQSVAFWCNPISGHATLYWYQQILGQGPKLLIQFQNNGVVDDSQLPKDRFSAERLKGVDSTLKIQPAKLEDSAVYLCASSLSDIMNTEAFFGQGTRLTVV.

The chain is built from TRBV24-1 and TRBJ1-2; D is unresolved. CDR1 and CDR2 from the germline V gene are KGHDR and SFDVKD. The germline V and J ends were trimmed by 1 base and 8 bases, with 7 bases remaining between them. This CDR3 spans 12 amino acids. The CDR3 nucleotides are TGTGCCACCAGTGATTTTCGTACAGGCTACACCTTC. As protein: CATSDFRTGYTF.

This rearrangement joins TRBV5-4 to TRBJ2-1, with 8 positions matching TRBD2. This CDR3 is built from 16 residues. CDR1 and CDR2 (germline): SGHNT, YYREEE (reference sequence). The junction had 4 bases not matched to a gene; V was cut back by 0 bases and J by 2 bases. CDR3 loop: CASSLGKAGAYNEQFF. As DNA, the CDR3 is TGTGCCAGCAGCTTGGGTAAAGCGGGGGCCTACAATGAGCAGTTCTTC.

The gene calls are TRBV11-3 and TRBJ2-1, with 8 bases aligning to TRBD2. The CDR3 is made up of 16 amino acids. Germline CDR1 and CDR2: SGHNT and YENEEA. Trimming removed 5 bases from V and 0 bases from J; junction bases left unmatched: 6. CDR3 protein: CASSETSGSSYNEQFF. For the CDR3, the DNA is TGTGCCAGCAGCGAAACTAGCGGAAGCTCCTACAATGAGCAGTTCTTC.

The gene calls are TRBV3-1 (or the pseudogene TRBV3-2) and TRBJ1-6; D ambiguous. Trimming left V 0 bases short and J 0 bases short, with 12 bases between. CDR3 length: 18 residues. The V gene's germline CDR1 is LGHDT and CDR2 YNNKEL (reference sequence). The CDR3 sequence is CASSQDIRKSSYNSPLHF. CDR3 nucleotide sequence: TGTGCCAGCAGCCAAGATATTAGGAAGAGCTCCTATAATTCACCCCTCCACTTT.